The present T cell receptor beta chain was sequenced within a study of breast tumors, draining lymph nodes, adjacent tissues. Study-level findings and limits: Tumor T cell lymph node origin was a supported hypothesis, not proven. The data were judged consistent with most tumor T cells coming from lymph node and expanding in tumor. Tumor repertoires ranked between lymph nodes and nontumor tissue in diversity, with V and J gene preferences. Compared with basal-like, luminal-like tumors shared significantly more repertoire with nontumor tissue.

The lymph nodes were axillary draining lymph nodes from breast cancer patients. TCRdb processed the multiplex PCR reads anew with MiXCR; each CDR3 protein has one entry. This sample has some 130,000 distinct CDR3 sequences; approximately 20% occur once, and the top ten carry around 3.5%. As regards this clonotype: Its matching antigen is unknown.

Source material: axillary lymph node tissue. This clonotype originated in a female donor with breast cancer. Some clones in this sample may be carry-over from other donors' samples.

The CDR3 is CASSPRGLDKQFF. CDR3 bases: TGTGCCAGCTCACCCCGGGGCCTTGATAAGCAGTTCTTC. This rearrangement joins TRBV18 to TRBJ2-1; D might be TRBD1 or TRBD2, each matching 5 bases. The CDR3 runs 13 residues. The germline V gene has CDR1 KGHSH and CDR2 LQKENI. Deletions cut 3 bases from V and 11 bases from J, with 14 bases between.